Presented here are 28 T cell receptor beta chains from one specimen sequenced in a study of shared clonotypes between healthy human individuals. Here immunoSEQ multiplex PCR was the method, and the copy in TCRdb shows in-frame clones only, minus some. In the table there are about 2,200,000 clones, approximately 94% of which are singletons. Terminally differentiated effector memory CD45RA+ cells were left out of the naive CD8 fraction, which was CD45RO-negative and positively selected for CCR7. The source material was naive CD8+ T cells from PBMCs. Source of these receptors: a man younger than 35 in good health. Some clones in this sample may be carry-over from other donors' samples.

This rearrangement joins TRBV11-2 to TRBJ2-3; D may correspond to TRBD1 or TRBD2 (5 bases each). This CDR3 comprises 16 residues. V lost 3 bases to trimming and J lost 5 bases, with 18 bases between them. The V gene's germline CDR1 is SGHAT and CDR2 FQNNGV. The CDR3 here is CASSLPGRDPEDTQYF. Written as DNA, the CDR3 is TGTGCCAGCAGCTTGCCGGGGCGCGACCCCGAAGATACGCAGTATTTT.

The chain recombines TRBV6-5 with TRBJ2-7; D remains ambiguous. From germline, CDR1 is MNHEY and CDR2 SVGAGI. The CDR3 is made up of 12 amino acids. Trimming removed 7 bases at V and 2 bases at J, with 9 bases between. The CDR3 DNA reads TGTGCCAGCAAGGGAAGTCCCTACGAGCAGTACTTC. Translating gives CASKGSPYEQYF.

J is TRBJ1-2 and V is TRBV27; a weak D match, TRBD1 (5 bases). The CDR3 consists of 13 residues. V was clipped by 2 bases and J by 8 bases, with 12 bases between them. Germline CDR1 and CDR2: MNHEY and SMNVEV (reference sequence). The CDR3 DNA is TGTGCCAGCAGTTTAATGGTCGGGGACGGCTACACCTTC. This encodes CASSLMVGDGYTF.

CDR3 bases: TGTGCCTCATGCGGGGAAGGACTCTTTGAGCAGTACTTC. This gives the protein CASCGEGLFEQYF. The gene calls are TRBV28 and TRBJ2-7; a possible D gene is TRBD2 (6 bases). Germline CDR1 is MDHEN and CDR2 is SYDVKM. The CDR3 loop spans 13 amino acids. Trimming stripped 11 bases from V and 7 bases from J, with 21 bases between.

The chain employs TRBV9 and TRBJ2-3; D is unclear. The CDR3 is 16 residues long. Germline V gene sequence: CDR1 SGDLS, CDR2 YYNGEE. V was clipped by 2 bases and J by 2 bases, with 15 bases between them. The CDR3 region is CASSVEGGGVTDTQYF. The CDR3 DNA is TGTGCCAGCAGCGTCGAAGGTGGCGGCGTCACAGATACGCAGTATTTT.

This chain joins TRBV9 and TRBJ2-2, with 12 bases identical to TRBD2. The junction had 4 bases not matched to a gene; V was cut back by 0 bases and J by 4 bases. The V gene's germline CDR1 is SGDLS and CDR2 YYNGEE. CDR3 size: 17 residues. Here the CDR3 reads CASSVGLAGARTGELFF. The CDR3 DNA reads as TGTGCCAGCAGCGTAGGACTAGCGGGAGCCCGCACCGGGGAGCTGTTTTTT.

Comments on this clone: The sample has other DNA sequences that encode this CDR3 too. J is TRBJ2-1 and V is TRBV6-5, with 7 bases lining up with TRBD2. With 4 bases clipped from V and 0 bases from J, the junction kept 6 bases outside the gene matches. CDR1 and CDR2 from the germline V gene are MNHEY and SVGAGI. The CDR3 is 16 amino acids. In DNA, the CDR3 is TGTGCCAGCAGTTCTCTAGCGGAGAGCTCCTACAATGAGCAGTTCTTC. The encoded protein is CASSSLAESSYNEQFF.

V usage is TRBV4-3 and J usage is TRBJ2-3, with TRBD2 matching over 13 bases. CDR1 LGHNA and CDR2 YSLEER come from the germline V gene. The CDR3 spans 17 residues. The junction had 9 bases not matched to a gene; V was cut back by 5 bases and J by 4 bases. The CDR3 DNA reads TGCGCCAGCAGCTGGACTAGCGGGAGCCACACGGCAGATACGCAGTATTTT. Its protein is CASSWTSGSHTADTQYF.

Concerning this clone: A far larger clone is one nucleotide away, so this likely arose from a read error. The rearrangement uses TRBV10-1 and TRBJ1-1; D unresolved. Trimming pared 2 bases from V and 0 bases from J, leaving 4 bases between. The germline V gene has CDR1 WNHNN and CDR2 SYGVQD (reference sequence). The CDR3 extends over 13 amino acids. In nucleotides, the CDR3 is TGCGCCAGCAGTGAGAAGGTGAACACTGAAGCTTTCTTT. This sequence encodes CASSEKVNTEAFF.

This chain joins TRBV7-9 and TRBJ2-6; D is tentatively TRBD1 or TRBD2 (6 bases each). Germline values: CDR1 SEHNR, CDR2 FQNEAQ (reference sequence). V dropped 1 base and J dropped 1 base, with 17 bases sitting between them. This CDR3 is 19 amino acids long. The CDR3 nucleotides are TGTGCCAGCAGCTTAGTTCCCGGGGGCGACAGTTCTGGGGCCAACGTCCTGACTTTC. Its protein is CASSLVPGGDSSGANVLTF.

As regards this clone: The identical CDR3 is also encoded by other nucleotide sequences in the sample. The chain employs TRBV27 and TRBJ2-7; 11 bases fit TRBD2. The CDR3 totals 16 residues. The junction had 4 bases not matched to a gene; V was cut back by 2 bases and J by 1 base. Germline lookup yields CDR1 MNHEY and CDR2 SMNVEV (reference sequence). This CDR3 reads CASSLIGTSGSYEQYF. CDR3 DNA: TGTGCCAGCAGTTTAATCGGGACTAGCGGATCCTACGAGCAGTACTTC.

The chain is built from TRBV9 and TRBJ1-1; D gene uncertain. The CDR3 is made up of 14 amino acids. In germline, CDR1 is SGDLS, CDR2 YYNGEE. V was cut by 2 bases and J by 2 bases, with 10 bases left in between. The CDR3 DNA reads as TGTGCCAGCAGCGTGGATTCTATAAACACTGAAGCTTTCTTT. This codes for CASSVDSINTEAFF.

The V call is TRBV10-3, the J call TRBJ2-1; 11 nucleotides match TRBD2. Trimming cost V 10 bases and J 5 bases; bases outside gene matches: 4. CDR3 length: 13 amino acids. The germline V gene has CDR1 ENHRY and CDR2 SYGVKD. The CDR3 protein is CATTLAGDNEQFF. The CDR3 nucleotides read TGTGCCACGACACTAGCGGGAGACAATGAGCAGTTCTTC.

Worth noting for this clone: Other DNA sequences within the sample encode an identical CDR3. The CDR3 DNA is TGTGCCAGCAGCTTAGCGGGGGAGCAGTTCTTC. Residues: CASSLAGEQFF. The chain uses TRBV7-2 and TRBJ2-1; D gene uncertain. Germline V CDR1 and CDR2: SGHTA, FQGNSA. The V gene lost 0 bases and the J gene lost 10 bases, with 4 bases spanning the gap. The CDR3 extends over 11 amino acids.

The chain recombines TRBV10-3 with TRBJ1-3; D gene uncertain. CDR3 length equals 13 residues. Trimming left V 7 bases short and J 0 bases short, with 7 bases between. Germline assignment: CDR1 ENHRY and CDR2 SYGVKD. CDR3 in DNA: TGTGCCATCACAGATAGCTCTGGAAACACCATATATTTT. Protein product: CAITDSSGNTIYF.

The rearrangement links TRBV4-2 to TRBJ2-1, with 12 bases fitting TRBD2. Germline CDR1 is LGHNA and CDR2 is YNFKEQ. The CDR3 contains 15 residues. Unmatched junction bases numbered 6, after V lost 4 bases and J lost 8 bases. The CDR3 DNA follows: TGTGCCAGCAGCCCCCCTAGCGGGAGGGGCGATGAGCAGTTCTTC. Amino acids: CASSPPSGRGDEQFF.

The CDR3 here is CASSVDGSNEKLFF. The DNA of the CDR3 is TGTGCCAGCAGCGTAGACGGGTCTAATGAAAAACTGTTTTTT. The chain links TRBV9 to TRBJ1-4; unclear D gene. CDR1 SGDLS and CDR2 YYNGEE come from the germline V gene. This CDR3 has 14 amino acids. V lost 0 bases, J lost 3 bases, and 6 bases lay in between.

This chain links TRBV6-1 with TRBJ2-2; no definite D call. This CDR3 is 15 amino acids long. CDR1 is MNHNS, CDR2 SASEGT, per germline. The germline V and J ends were trimmed by 10 bases and 1 base, with 16 bases remaining between them. CDR3 sequence reads: CATPGLGKNTGELFF. CDR3 nucleotide sequence: TGTGCCACTCCCGGGCTAGGGAAGAACACCGGGGAGCTGTTTTTT.

This chain joins TRBV7-6 and TRBJ2-7, with a tentative D call TRBD2 (5 bases). Germline V gene data show CDR1 as SGHVS and CDR2 as FNYEAQ. The CDR3 length is 14 residues. Between the trimmed V and J ends, which lost 1 base and 3 bases, there was a span of 10 bases. The DNA of the CDR3 is TGTGCCAGCAGCTTAGGGGGAGAAAACTACGAGCAGTACTTC. It specifies CASSLGGENYEQYF.

The V gene is TRBV7-9, the J gene TRBJ2-5; D might be TRBD1 (6 bases). The germline V and J ends were trimmed by 2 bases and 4 bases, with 14 bases remaining between them. This CDR3 spans 15 amino acids. Germline V lookup: CDR1 SEHNR, CDR2 FQNEAQ (reference sequence). CDR3 nucleotide sequence: TGTGCCAGCAGCTTATTAATAGGGGGAAGAGAGACCCAGTACTTC. This encodes CASSLLIGGRETQYF.

The chain has TRBV4-1 and TRBJ2-1, with D hard to call. Germline V lookup: CDR1 MGHRA, CDR2 YSYEKL. The CDR3 runs 15 residues. With 0 bases removed from V and 2 bases from J, the gap between germline ends came to 8 bases. CDR3 nucleotide sequence: TGCGCCAGCAGCCAAGACACCAGCCCCTACAATGAGCAGTTCTTC. Translating it yields CASSQDTSPYNEQFF.

The chain joins TRBV25-1 to TRBJ2-3; TRBD2 aligns across 12 bases. Germline V gene lookup returns CDR1 MGHDK and CDR2 SYGVNS. The CDR3 is 17 amino acids. The V and J ends lost 8 bases and 1 base, in that order; junction bases with no gene match: 10. The CDR3 region is CASQRLAGERGTDTQYF. CDR3 DNA: TGTGCCAGCCAAAGACTAGCGGGAGAGAGAGGCACAGATACGCAGTATTTT.

The rearrangement joins TRBV28 to TRBJ1-1; D might be TRBD1 (5 bases). This CDR3 has 16 amino acids. The V gene lost 7 bases and the J gene lost 0 bases, with 18 bases spanning the gap. Germline values: CDR1 MDHEN, CDR2 SYDVKM. Written as DNA, the CDR3 is TGTGCCAGCACGTGGCCAGACGGGGCGATGAACACTGAAGCTTTCTTT. It yields the protein CASTWPDGAMNTEAFF.

The rearrangement links TRBV7-3 to TRBJ2-7; 14 positions agree with TRBD2. Germline assignment: CDR1 SGHTA and CDR2 FQGTGA. CDR3 length equals 14 residues. Trimming cost V 5 bases and J 9 bases; bases outside gene matches: 6. For the CDR3, the DNA is TGTGCCAGCAGCCAGGGACTAGCGGGAGAGAGGCAGTACTTC. This codes for CASSQGLAGERQYF.

This clone was picked up a small number of times. The chain employs TRBV10-2 and TRBJ1-1; the D gene is possibly TRBD1 (5 bases). Germline V gene sequence: CDR1 WSHSY, CDR2 SAAADI. The CDR3 is 13 amino acids. V gave up 11 bases and J gave up 2 bases, with 15 bases separating them. In DNA form, the CDR3 reads TGCGCCTGCGCGGGACGGCTCAACACTGAAGCTTTCTTT. Residues: CACAGRLNTEAFF.

This chain joins TRBV28 and TRBJ2-1; TRBD2 agrees at 9 bases. CDR1 is MDHEN, CDR2 SYDVKM, per germline. The CDR3 contains 16 residues. After removal of 1 base from V and 3 bases from J, the junction contained 4 bases not matched to a gene. Here the CDR3 reads CASSLSPSGNYNEQFF. The CDR3 DNA is TGTGCCAGCAGTTTATCCCCTAGCGGGAACTACAATGAGCAGTTCTTC.

J is TRBJ1-1 and V is TRBV19, with TRBD1 identical over 10 bases. The CDR3 is made up of 14 amino acids. The germline CDR1 and CDR2 sequences are LNHDA and SQIVND (reference sequence). The junction had 5 bases not matched to a gene; V was cut back by 3 bases and J by 7 bases. The CDR3 nucleotides are TGTGCCAGTAGTATTGGTGGGACAGGGGATGAAGCTTTCTTT. Its translation: CASSIGGTGDEAFF.

CDR3 DNA: TGTGCCAGCAGCTTAGGCGGCGCTAGCGGGAACAATGAGCAGTTCTTC. Amino acids: CASSLGGASGNNEQFF. The chain recombines TRBV13 with TRBJ2-1; 9 nucleotides match TRBD2. Germline lookup yields CDR1 PRHDT and CDR2 FYEKMQ (reference sequence). The CDR3 consists of 16 residues. The junction had 5 bases not matched to a gene; V was cut back by 0 bases and J by 5 bases.